Shown below are 18 T cell receptor beta chains from a single sample sequenced in a study of blood T cell repertoires in COVID-19. TCRdb keeps only in-frame clones here, not all; method: immunoSEQ multiplex PCR. Among 200,000 to 300,000 clones listed, around 84% were seen once. The material sequenced was peripheral blood. These receptors all come from a man aged 35 to 55 who had recovered from COVID-19.

The gene calls are TRBV27 and TRBJ1-1; 8 bases agree with TRBD1. The length of the CDR3 is 15 residues. Per the germline V gene, CDR1 is MNHEY and CDR2 is SMNVEV (reference sequence). Trimming removed 6 bases from V and 6 bases from J; junction bases left unmatched: 12. The CDR3 region is CASSRQGPRVPEAFF. CDR3 sequence (DNA): TGTGCCAGCAGCCGACAGGGGCCCCGGGTCCCTGAAGCTTTCTTT.

The chain uses TRBV12-2 and TRBJ2-2; the table calls TRBD1, which could not be checked here. TRBV12-2 is reported as a pseudogene. There are 15 residues in the CDR3. The CDR3 nucleotides are TGTGCAAGTCGCCAAATAGACAGGGGGACCGGGGAGCTGTTTTTT. This translates into CASRQIDRGTGELFF.

The rearrangement joins TRBV11-2 to TRBJ2-2; the D gene is possibly TRBD1 (6 bases). V lost 7 bases to trimming and J lost 7 bases, with 19 bases between them. This CDR3 comprises 15 residues. CDR1 is SGHAT and CDR2 is FQNNGV in the germline V gene. The DNA for the CDR3 is TGTGCCAGCACCCAGCCACAGGGTCCGGTCGGGGAGCTGTTTTTT. Its protein is CASTQPQGPVGELFF.

The chain links TRBV20-1 to TRBJ1-3, with unresolved D. The CDR3 spans 13 residues. Trimming took 3 bases from V and 0 from J, leaving 6 bases between them. CDR1 DFQATT and CDR2 SNEGSKA come from the germline V gene (reference sequence). The chain's CDR3 is CSASGLSGNTIYF. In DNA, the CDR3 is TGCAGTGCTAGTGGACTCTCTGGAAACACCATATATTTT.

V usage is TRBV5-1 and J usage is TRBJ1-3; D gene uncertain. V lost 0 bases and J lost 2, with 12 bases in between. The CDR3 is made up of 16 amino acids. Germline-derived CDR1 and CDR2 are SGHRS and YFSETQ. The CDR3 here is CASSLVLGGAGNTIYF. The CDR3 bases are TGCGCCAGCAGCTTGGTGCTGGGAGGAGCTGGAAACACCATATATTTT. Based on the CDR3 plus reference TRBV5-1 and TRBJ1-3, the full variable domain is KAGVTQTPRYLIKTRGQQVTLSCSPISGHRSVSWYQQTPGQGLQFLFEYFSETQRNKGNFPGRFSGRQFSNSRSEMNVSTLELGDSALYLCASSLVLGGAGNTIYFGEGSWLTVV.

In this sample, this clone turned up once. The rearrangement uses TRBV18 and TRBJ1-2; D is ambiguous. CDR3 size: 14 residues. V lost 0 bases, J lost 4 bases, and 9 bases lay in between. CDR1 KGHSH and CDR2 LQKENI come from the germline V gene. The chain's CDR3 is CASSPPSRIYGYTF. Here the CDR3 DNA reads TGTGCCAGCTCACCACCGTCCAGGATCTATGGCTACACCTTC.

The V gene is TRBV6-5, the J gene TRBJ1-2; 8 bases agree with TRBD1. This CDR3 is built from 14 residues. Germline-derived CDR1 and CDR2 are MNHEY and SVGAGI. J gave up 3 bases and V 6 bases, and 6 bases lay outside the gene matches. CDR3 amino acids: CASRNPGQDYGYTF. The DNA for the CDR3 is TGTGCCAGCAGGAACCCGGGACAGGACTATGGCTACACCTTC.

The V gene is TRBV7-8, the J gene TRBJ2-7, with TRBD2 matching 15 bases. Trimming removed 2 bases from V and 6 bases from J; junction bases left unmatched: 2. The V gene's germline CDR1 is SGHVS and CDR2 FQNEAQ. This CDR3 contains 15 residues. The CDR3 coding sequence is TGTGCCAGCAGCTTAAGGGGACTAGCGGGGGGCGAGCAGTACTTC. It encodes CASSLRGLAGGEQYF.

The J gene is TRBJ2-5, the V gene TRBV7-9; 8 nucleotides line up with TRBD2. V lost 5 bases and J lost 4; bases outside the gene matches: 18. Germline CDR1 reads SEHNR; CDR2 reads FQNEAQ (reference sequence). The CDR3 has 18 amino acids. The DNA of the CDR3 is TGTGCCAGCAGCCCAGTAGACTTATTTGGACTAGCTGGAGAGACCCAGTACTTC. It yields the protein CASSPVDLFGLAGETQYF.

The chain is built from TRBV3-1 (or the pseudogene TRBV3-2) and TRBJ2-7; 12 nucleotides line up with TRBD2. This CDR3 contains 14 residues. Germline loops: CDR1 LGHDT, CDR2 YNNKEL (reference sequence). V was pared by 4 bases and J by 3 bases, with 1 base of the junction left unmatched. CDR3 DNA sequence: TGTGCCAGCAGCCCTAGCGGGAGGGGCTACGAGCAGTACTTC. Amino acid sequence: CASSPSGRGYEQYF.

The CDR3 DNA is TGTGCCACCAGTGATCCCACTAGCGGGGTTAGCTCCTACAATGAGCAGTTCTTC. Translation: CATSDPTSGVSSYNEQFF. The J gene is TRBJ2-1, the V gene TRBV24-1; 10 bases map to TRBD2. This CDR3 region has 18 residues. Germline V CDR1 and CDR2: KGHDR, SFDVKD. J gave up 0 bases and V 3 bases, and 7 bases lay outside the gene matches.

This clone was counted a few times. V and J are TRBV30 and TRBJ2-3; 10 nucleotides match TRBD2. Germline loops: CDR1 GTSNPN, CDR2 SVGIG (reference sequence). There are 16 residues in the CDR3. J gave up 2 bases and V 0 bases, and 5 bases lay outside the gene matches. DNA of the CDR3: TGTGCCTGGAGTGTAGGAGCGGGAGGGATCACAGATACGCAGTATTTT. Its protein product is CAWSVGAGGITDTQYF. The variable domain in full, completed from reference TRBV30 and TRBJ2-3, reads SQTIHQWPATLVQPVGSPLSLECTVEGTSNPNLYWYRQAAGRGLQLLFYSVGIGQISSEVPQNLSASRPQDRQFILSSKKLLLSDSGFYLCAWSVGAGGITDTQYFGPGTRLTVL.

The genes are TRBV2 and TRBJ2-1; a possible D gene is TRBD2 (7 bases). The CDR3 is 14 amino acids. CDR1 is SNHLY and CDR2 is FYNNEI in the germline V gene. Trimming cost V 1 base and J 8 bases, with 12 bases left between them. Written as DNA, the CDR3 is TGTGCCAGCAGTGAAGTTCGGGGGGCCTATGAGCAGTTCTTC. Translation: CASSEVRGAYEQFF.

The chain employs TRBV12-3 or TRBV12-4 and TRBJ1-2; D unclear. The CDR3 is 13 amino acids. Trimming took off 3 bases at V and 8 bases at J, with 13 bases between the two ends. As DNA, the CDR3 is TGTGCCAGCAGTTTCGGCGACATACGAGGCTACACCTTC. Its protein product is CASSFGDIRGYTF.

Comment on this clone: The junction does not match germline at one end; this may be a read error. The rearrangement links TRBV3-1 (or the pseudogene TRBV3-2) to TRBJ1-3; TRBD1 might be the D (6 bases). This CDR3 is built from 13 residues. The germline gives CDR1 LGHDT, CDR2 YNNKEL (reference sequence). The CDR3 loop is CASSQDKGGARNF. CDR3 coding DNA: TGTGCCAGCAGCCAAGATAAGGGGGGGGCCCGGAATTTT.

This chain uses TRBV7-2 with TRBJ1-3; D possibly corresponds to TRBD1 (6 bases). The CDR3 extends over 17 amino acids. The germline V gene encodes CDR1 SGHTA and CDR2 FQGNSA. With 0 bases removed from V and 0 bases from J, the gap between germline ends came to 12 bases. CDR3 protein: CASSLASQDSSGNTIYF. The CDR3 DNA reads as TGTGCCAGCAGCTTAGCGTCACAGGACAGCTCTGGAAACACCATATATTTT. Variable domain in full (rest from reference TRBV7-2 and TRBJ1-3): GAGVSQSPSNKVTEKGKDVELRCDPISGHTALYWYRQSLGQGLEFLIYFQGNSAPDKSGLPSDRFSAERTGGSVSTLTIQRTQQEDSAVYLCASSLASQDSSGNTIYFGEGSWLTVV.

V gene TRBV9 combines with J gene TRBJ1-2, with 9 bases aligning to TRBD1. This CDR3 is built from 16 residues. In germline, CDR1 is SGDLS, CDR2 YYNGEE. Trimming took 0 bases from V and 5 from J; bases not matched to a gene: 8. The CDR3 loop reads CASSVEGTGGFYGYTF. CDR3 DNA sequence: TGTGCCAGCAGCGTAGAGGGTACAGGGGGCTTTTATGGCTACACCTTC. Full variable domain (rest looked up from reference TRBV9 and TRBJ1-2): DSGVTQTPKHLITATGQRVTLRCSPRSGDLSVYWYQQSLDQGLQFLIQYYNGEERAKGNILERFSAQQFPDLHSELNLSSLELGDSALYFCASSVEGTGGFYGYTFGSGTRLTVV.

This clone was counted once. J is TRBJ1-5 and V is TRBV12-5; 7 bases map to TRBD1. This CDR3 comprises 14 residues. Germline-derived CDR1 and CDR2 are LGHNT and FRNRAP. Germline trimming cut 5 bases from V and 6 bases from J; bases unmatched to any gene: 7. The chain's CDR3 is CASGKTGETQPQHF. The DNA for the CDR3 is TGTGCTAGTGGTAAAACAGGGGAGACTCAGCCCCAGCATTTT.